This T cell receptor (beta chain) was recorded in a study of blood T cell repertoires in COVID-19. For the study at large: Material from acute and convalescent COVID-19 was sourced from the United States, Italy and Spain. From T cells, B-cell-depleted T cells, or PBMCs came the material, which was cDNA or gDNA.

Original processing methods: Cell counts per sample came from amplifying reference gene primers. TCRdb's table, derived via immunoSEQ multiplex PCR, lists solely in-frame clones and lacks some. The DNA was the basis for D and trimming; V, J and clone size are from that table. The data contain about 210,000 clones, roughly 81% of them singletons. The CDR3 is made up of 14 amino acids. The V gene end was trimmed by 7 bases and the J gene end by 6 bases; junction bases not matched to a gene: 13. Germline V lookup: CDR1 SQVTM, CDR2 ANQGSEA. This chain links TRBV29-1 with TRBJ2-3; 7 bases map to TRBD2. This sequence originates from a woman aged 45-65 years with active or convalescent COVID-19. Input material: peripheral blood. The CDR3 loop is CSAVPGVGRDTQYF. In DNA, the CDR3 is TGCAGCGCGGTGCCCGGGGTCGGGAGGGATACGCAGTATTTT.